These 13 T cell receptor beta chains share one sample of origin, sequenced in a study of blood T cell repertoires in COVID-19. Produced via immunoSEQ multiplex PCR; TCRdb's table is partial and in-frame only. This table has around 230,000 clones, approximately 86% appearing once. Sequencing used PBMCs or T cells enriched from blood (not recorded which). Receptors were obtained from a woman in her forties with acute COVID-19.

The CDR3 nucleotides read TGCAGCGTTGAGGTGTCAGGGGATCTCACCATATATTTT. As protein: CSVEVSGDLTIYF. This chain uses TRBV29-1 with TRBJ1-3; maybe TRBD1 (6 bases). Germline V CDR1 and CDR2: SQVTM, ANQGSEA. The CDR3 consists of 13 residues. V gave up 3 bases and J gave up 9 bases, with 15 bases separating them.

The rearrangement joins TRBV19 to TRBJ1-5, with TRBD1 matching over 11 bases. CDR3 length equals 20 residues. With V trimmed by 7 bases and J by 7 bases, 24 bases remained unmatched. Germline values: CDR1 LNHDA, CDR2 SQIVND (reference sequence). The CDR3 here is CASTPPPGTGGVMVGQPQHF. The CDR3 bases are TGTGCCAGTACCCCCCCGCCCGGGACAGGGGGAGTAATGGTCGGACAGCCCCAGCATTTT.

The rearrangement links TRBV7-9 to TRBJ1-5; 8 nucleotides line up with TRBD1. The CDR3 totals 15 residues. With 4 bases clipped from V and 2 bases from J, the junction kept 4 bases outside the gene matches. Germline CDR1 is SEHNR and CDR2 is FQNEAQ (reference sequence). DNA for the CDR3: TGTGCCAGCAGCTCAGGGGGCGCGGGCAATCAGCCCCAGCATTTT. This translates into CASSSGGAGNQPQHF.

This sequence joins TRBV6-1 and TRBJ2-7; D is ambiguous. V was pared by 3 bases and J by 1 base, with 19 bases between. The V gene's germline CDR1 is MNHNS and CDR2 SASEGT. The CDR3 covers 17 residues. CDR3 amino acids: CASSDRNDKPLSYEQYF. The CDR3 region has the DNA TGTGCCAGCAGTGATCGTAATGACAAGCCCTTGTCCTACGAGCAGTACTTC.

The chain carries TRBV19 and TRBJ2-3; D perhaps matches TRBD2 (5 bases). The CDR3 covers 15 residues. Germline CDR1 is LNHDA and CDR2 is SQIVND (reference sequence). Trimming took off 7 bases at V and 0 bases at J, with 14 bases between the two ends. For the CDR3, the DNA is TGTGCCAGTACTACGACGGAGGCTAGCACAGATACGCAGTATTTT. Translating gives CASTTTEASTDTQYF.

The V gene is TRBV7-9, the J gene TRBJ1-6, with 8 bases lining up with TRBD1. Trimming removed 5 bases from V and 0 bases from J; junction bases left unmatched: 3. The germline gives CDR1 SEHNR, CDR2 FQNEAQ (reference sequence). This CDR3 is 16 amino acids long. The CDR3 here is CASSKDRDSYNSPLHF. The CDR3 nucleotides read TGTGCCAGCAGCAAGGACAGGGACTCCTATAATTCACCCCTCCACTTT.

The V call is TRBV5-6, the J call TRBJ1-5; tentative D call: TRBD1 (5 bases). Germline CDR1 reads SGHDT; CDR2 reads YYEEEE. This CDR3 contains 16 residues. V was trimmed by 0 bases and J by 2 bases, leaving 12 bases between them. The CDR3 DNA follows: TGTGCCAGCAGCTTGGCGGGGGTTGGGGGCAATCAGCCCCAGCATTTT. Encoded protein: CASSLAGVGGNQPQHF.

This rearrangement joins TRBV5-1 to TRBJ1-2, with 8 nucleotides matching TRBD1. J was trimmed by 4 bases and V by 3 bases; bases with no gene match: 5. From germline, CDR1 is SGHRS and CDR2 YFSETQ. The CDR3 contains 14 residues. In nucleotides, the CDR3 is TGCGCCAGCAGCTCCACGGACAGGGTCTATGGCTACACCTTC. Translated: CASSSTDRVYGYTF.

The chain combines TRBV4-1 with TRBJ2-7; maybe TRBD1 (5 bases). Germline-derived CDR1 and CDR2 are MGHRA and YSYEKL. Trimming cost V 4 bases and J 2 bases, with 12 bases left between them. The CDR3 sequence is 14 residues long. CDR3 coding DNA: TGCGCCAGCAGCCTCCTGGACATAACCTACGAGCAGTACTTC. The encoded protein is CASSLLDITYEQYF.

The chain couples TRBV18 to TRBJ1-1; D possibly corresponds to TRBD1 (5 bases). Looked up from germline, CDR1 is KGHSH and CDR2 is LQKENI. V was shortened by 2 bases and J by 3 bases, with 16 bases between the two germline ends. This CDR3 comprises 16 residues. CDR3 amino acids: CASSPSVRGGDTEAFF. The CDR3, as DNA: TGTGCCAGCTCACCATCGGTGAGGGGAGGTGACACTGAAGCTTTCTTT.

The rearrangement uses TRBV7-9 and TRBJ2-5; D is possibly TRBD1 (6 bases). Trimming pared 3 bases from V and 5 bases from J, leaving 10 bases between. The CDR3 spans 13 residues. The germline V gene has CDR1 SEHNR and CDR2 FQNEAQ (reference sequence). In DNA form, the CDR3 reads TGTGCCAGCAGCTTCACAGGGTCGGAGACCCAGTACTTC. As protein: CASSFTGSETQYF.

V gene TRBV6-6 combines with J gene TRBJ1-2; 9 nucleotides align to TRBD1. V shed 5 bases and J 7 bases; nucleotides not matched to a gene: 2. Germline V CDR1 and CDR2: MNHNY, SVGAGI (reference sequence). The CDR3 contains 12 residues. CDR3 bases: TGTGCCAGCAGTGGGGACAGGGTTGGCTACACCTTC. It codes for CASSGDRVGYTF.

This clone was seen only a few times. The chain uses TRBV29-1 and TRBJ1-2, with 7 bases aligning to TRBD1. CDR3 length: 14 residues. Germline lookup yields CDR1 SQVTM and CDR2 ANQGSEA. The V gene end was trimmed by 4 bases and the J gene end by 4 bases; junction bases not matched to a gene: 9. This chain's CDR3 is CSVVDRRGFYGYTF. DNA for the CDR3: TGCAGCGTTGTGGACAGGAGGGGATTCTATGGCTACACCTTC. The variable domain in full, completed from reference TRBV29-1 and TRBJ1-2, reads SAVISQKPSRDICQRGTSLTIQCQVDSQVTMMFWYRQQPGQSLTLIATANQGSEATYESGFVIDKFPISRPNLTFSTLTVSNMSPEDSSIYLCSVVDRRGFYGYTFGSGTRLTVV.